Sequencing of this T cell receptor (beta chain) was carried out in a study of human T cells and chemical hapten exposure (dated by TCRdb to the early 2020s). Concerning the study at large: For sensitization, 2% DPC in acetone was applied to a roughly 2 cm by roughly 2 cm area of upper inner arm skin. The libraries were sequenced as a pool, and the TCR yield per sample differed mostly because of small variations in library volumes within the pool. Patch testing was done on the upper back using Finn chambers containing 0.01% DPC, and results were scored after 6 days according to International Contact Dermatitis Research Group standards. Peripheral blood TCR repertoire changes were tracked in vivo in alopecia patients during primary and secondary sensitization to the hapten diphenylcyclopropenone (DPC). The patient cohort, mostly female, included alopecia areata with under or over 50% scalp involvement, alopecia totalis and alopecia universalis. Throughout the approximately 25-week study period, patients were also given weekly therapeutic DPC doses on the scalp. Blood for TCR sequencing was provided by twenty-nine alopecia patients at one to four time points (pre-sensitization, 2, 6 and 24 weeks). Blood samples were taken from patients before sensitization (week 0) and then at 2, 6 and about 24 weeks after DPC sensitization.

Library creation used RACE. Sequencer: NextSeq 500. During library preparation, unique molecular identifiers were attached to individual cDNA molecules so that TCRs could be counted quantitatively and reproducibly. From each blood RNA sample, both TCR alpha and TCR beta chains were sequenced. Under the source paper's analysis protocol: The median number of TCRs per sample was roughly 94,000, ranging from about 23,224 to 700,000. V, J and CDR3 annotation of the TCR reads was carried out using the Decombinator software suite. For the PS versus PT1 abundance plots, all samples were subsampled to the same number of TCRs (28,000). Expanded TCRs were defined as absent before sensitization and observed at least eight times at the 2-week time point. Using fastp at Q25 and MiXCR, TCRdb reprocessed the public reads and kept productive beta chains. A single entry per CDR3 protein holds the most common genes and DNA from its merged rows. TCRdb assigned the V and J calls; the authors' analysis was not used. The sample contains about 82,000 distinct CDR3 sequences, 6.5% to 8.5% of them found a single time. The top ten clonotypes cover 1% to 1.5% of the sample.

The research as a whole found: A positive correlation was found between the number of PT1 expanded TCRs and patch test score, with significance reached at thresholds 8, 16 and 32 but not 4. DPC sensitization did not change how many TCRs were above 1 in 1000 frequency, and no evidence was found of alterations in global repertoire structure. All patients had alopecia, a presumed autoimmune disease, so their immune response might differ from that of healthy individuals. Expanded TCRs formed significantly more large CDR3 similarity clusters than pre-sensitization or healthy control sets, consistent with antigen-driven responses. Repeated subsampling changed both the strength of the expansion versus patch-test correlation and the threshold at which the correlation became significant.

After removal of 2 bases from V and 6 bases from J, the junction retains 12 bases not matched to a gene. From a lookup of the germline V gene (reference sequence), CDR1 and CDR2 are MNHNY and SVGAGI. Reading from cysteine to phenylalanine, the CDR3 counts 16 amino acids. This entry keeps only the CDR3 DNA: 48 bases, framed from base 1. The time point label here, explained by the study, means: patch test 2, 6 weeks after DPC sensitization. The treatment or condition label on this specimen signifies: therapeutic diphenylcyclopropenone sensitization with weekly scalp DPC. Blood at each patch-test visit was drawn before the patch test was applied. To be eligible, patients had to be aged 18 to 70, diagnosed with alopecia and judged suitable for DPC therapy, while pregnant patients were excluded. Total RNA was isolated from unfractionated whole blood collected in Tempus Blood RNA tubes. In its sample, this clonotype was seen a few times. The clone's antigen remains unknown. Base qualities are not at hand, and no much larger clone is one base apart.

The chain is made from TRBV6-6 and TRBJ2-7; 8 middle bases align to TRBD1. The TCR sequence derives from a woman in her 30s with alopecia areata. Some clones in this sample may be carry-over from other donors' samples. This specimen was whole blood, taken in connection with sensitization to the hapten diphenylcyclopropenone (DPC). The CDR3 sequence is CASSYNVRQGAGEQYF. The DNA sequence follows: TGTGCCAGCAGTTACAATGTAAGGCAGGGGGCTGGCGAGCAGTACTTC.